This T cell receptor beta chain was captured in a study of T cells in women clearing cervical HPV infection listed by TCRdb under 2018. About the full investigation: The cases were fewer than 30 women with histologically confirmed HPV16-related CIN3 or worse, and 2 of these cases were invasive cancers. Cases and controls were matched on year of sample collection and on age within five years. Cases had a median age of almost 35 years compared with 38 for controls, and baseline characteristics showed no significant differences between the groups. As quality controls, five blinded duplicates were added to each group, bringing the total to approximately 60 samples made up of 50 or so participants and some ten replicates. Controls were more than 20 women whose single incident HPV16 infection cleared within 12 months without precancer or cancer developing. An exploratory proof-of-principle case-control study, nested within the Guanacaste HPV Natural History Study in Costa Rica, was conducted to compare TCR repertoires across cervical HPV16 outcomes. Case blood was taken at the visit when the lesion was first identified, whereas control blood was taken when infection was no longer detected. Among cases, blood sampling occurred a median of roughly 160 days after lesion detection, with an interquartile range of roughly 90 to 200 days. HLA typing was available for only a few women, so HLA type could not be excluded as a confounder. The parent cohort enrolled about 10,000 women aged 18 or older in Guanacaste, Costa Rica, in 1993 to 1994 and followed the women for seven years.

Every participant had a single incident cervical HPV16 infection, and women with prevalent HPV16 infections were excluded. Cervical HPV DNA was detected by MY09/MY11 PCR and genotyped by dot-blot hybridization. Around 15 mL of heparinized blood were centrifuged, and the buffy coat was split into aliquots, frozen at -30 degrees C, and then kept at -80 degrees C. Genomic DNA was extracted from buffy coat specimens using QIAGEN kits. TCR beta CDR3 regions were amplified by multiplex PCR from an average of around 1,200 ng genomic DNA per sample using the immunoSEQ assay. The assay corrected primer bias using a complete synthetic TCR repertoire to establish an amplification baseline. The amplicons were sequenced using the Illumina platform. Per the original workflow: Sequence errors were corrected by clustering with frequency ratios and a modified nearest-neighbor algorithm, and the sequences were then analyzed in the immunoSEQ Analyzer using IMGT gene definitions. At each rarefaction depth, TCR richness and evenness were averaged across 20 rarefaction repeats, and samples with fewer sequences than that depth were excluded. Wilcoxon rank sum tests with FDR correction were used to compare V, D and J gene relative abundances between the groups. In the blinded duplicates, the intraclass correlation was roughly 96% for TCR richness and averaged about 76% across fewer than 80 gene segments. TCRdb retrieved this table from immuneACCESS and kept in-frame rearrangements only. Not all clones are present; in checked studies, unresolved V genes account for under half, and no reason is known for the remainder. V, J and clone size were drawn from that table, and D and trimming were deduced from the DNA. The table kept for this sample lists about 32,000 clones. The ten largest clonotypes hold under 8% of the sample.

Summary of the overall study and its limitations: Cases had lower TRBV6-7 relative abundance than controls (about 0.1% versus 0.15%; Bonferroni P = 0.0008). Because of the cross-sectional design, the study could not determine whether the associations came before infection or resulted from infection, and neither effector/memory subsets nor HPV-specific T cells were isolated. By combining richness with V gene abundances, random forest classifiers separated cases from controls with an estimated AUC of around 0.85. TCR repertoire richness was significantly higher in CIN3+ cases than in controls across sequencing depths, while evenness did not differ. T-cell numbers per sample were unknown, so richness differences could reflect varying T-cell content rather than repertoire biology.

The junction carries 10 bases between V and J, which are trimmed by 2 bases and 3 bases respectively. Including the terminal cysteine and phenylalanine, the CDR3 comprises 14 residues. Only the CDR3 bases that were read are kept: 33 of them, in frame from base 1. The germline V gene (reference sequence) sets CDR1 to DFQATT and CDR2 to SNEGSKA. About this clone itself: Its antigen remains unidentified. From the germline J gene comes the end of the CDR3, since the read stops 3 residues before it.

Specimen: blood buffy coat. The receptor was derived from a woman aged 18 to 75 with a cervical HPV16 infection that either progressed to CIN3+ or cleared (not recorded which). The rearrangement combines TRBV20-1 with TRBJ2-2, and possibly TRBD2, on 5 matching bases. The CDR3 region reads CSARPGEYTGELFF. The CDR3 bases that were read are TGCAGTGCTAGACCCGGGGAGTACACCGGGGAG.